This TCR beta chain is drawn from a study of T cell responses to AZD1222 COVID-19 vaccine. Study overall: Pooling of second doses given at about 4 or about 12 weeks was done.

Study findings and constraints: Repertoires in all cases were sampled only once the peak T cell response had passed. An increase in Spike-specific TCR breadth and depth was observed after two AZD1222 doses.

Repertoires were generated with immunoSEQ multiplex PCR, while TCRdb's copy carries only in-frame clones and drops some. Counted here are some 120,000 clones, over 75% occurring once; the ten biggest clones make up 7% to 8%. As concerns this clone: What it binds is unknown.

The CDR3 covers 14 residues. CDR1 and CDR2 from the germline V gene are MNHEY and SVGAGI. The ends lost 10 bases at V and 5 bases at J; junction bases unmatched: 11. The origin of this receptor is an adult in good health. The chain is built from TRBV6-5 and TRBJ2-7; TRBD1 matches 10 bases. The sequenced sample was peripheral blood, obtained on day 0 of AZD1222 vaccination. In DNA form, the CDR3 reads TGTGCCACCACTGCCCGACAGGGGGCTCACGAGCAGTACTTC. This sequence encodes CATTARQGAHEQYF.